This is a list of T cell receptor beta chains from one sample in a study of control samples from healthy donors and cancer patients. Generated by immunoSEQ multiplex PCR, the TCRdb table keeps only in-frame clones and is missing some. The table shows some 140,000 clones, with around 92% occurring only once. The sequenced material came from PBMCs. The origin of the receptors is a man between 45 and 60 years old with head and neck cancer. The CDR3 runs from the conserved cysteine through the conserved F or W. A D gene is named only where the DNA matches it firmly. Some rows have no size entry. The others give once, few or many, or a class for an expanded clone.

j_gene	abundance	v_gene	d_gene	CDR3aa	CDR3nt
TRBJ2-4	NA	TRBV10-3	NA	CAIRDHNLAKNIQYF	TGTGCCATCAGGGACCACAACTTAGCCAAAAACATTCAGTACTTC
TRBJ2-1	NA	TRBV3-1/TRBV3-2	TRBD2	CASSQGGPAGDEGEQFF	TGTGCCAGCAGCCAGGGTGGGCCGGCGGGAGATGAGGGTGAGCAGTTCTTC
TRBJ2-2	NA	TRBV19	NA	CASSTQGWAGELFF	TGTGCCAGTAGTACACAGGGCTGGGCCGGGGAGCTGTTTTTT
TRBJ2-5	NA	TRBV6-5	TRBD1	CASSRGQGVETQYF	TGTGCCAGCAGTCGAGGACAGGGGGTAGAGACCCAGTACTTC
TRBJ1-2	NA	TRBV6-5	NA	CASSYSRSAGLDGYTF	TGTGCCAGCAGTTACTCCCGAAGCGCAGGGCTGGATGGCTACACCTTC
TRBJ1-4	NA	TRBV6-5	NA	CASSYRGAANEKLFF	TGTGCCAGCAGTTACAGGGGGGCCGCTAATGAAAAACTGTTTTTT
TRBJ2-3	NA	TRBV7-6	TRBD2	CASSPRAGGSDTQYF	TGTGCCAGCAGCCCAAGAGCGGGAGGATCAGATACGCAGTATTTT
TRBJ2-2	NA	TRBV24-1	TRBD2	CATSESSGWGTGELFF	TGTGCCACCAGTGAGTCTAGCGGGTGGGGCACCGGGGAGCTGTTTTTT
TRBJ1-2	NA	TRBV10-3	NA	CAISDVTSDGYTF	TGTGCCATCAGTGACGTGACCAGCGATGGCTACACCTTC
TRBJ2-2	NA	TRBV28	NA	CASSPTMHRELFF	TGTGCCAGCAGCCCTACCATGCACCGGGAGCTGTTTTTT
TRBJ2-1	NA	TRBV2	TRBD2	CASLAGGPSNEQFF	TGTGCCAGCCTAGCGGGAGGGCCCTCGAATGAGCAGTTCTTC
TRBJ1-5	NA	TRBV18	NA	CTSSQRGQNNQPQHF	TGTACCAGCTCACAACGAGGACAGAACAATCAGCCCCAGCATTTT
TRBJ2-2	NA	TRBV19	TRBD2	CASSGGRDTGELFF	TGTGCCAGTAGTGGGGGGAGGGACACCGGGGAGCTGTTTTTT
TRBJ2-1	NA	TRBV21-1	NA	CASSKEGKRGGGNEQFF	TGTGCCAGCAGCAAAGAGGGCAAACGGGGAGGGGGAAATGAGCAGTTCTTC
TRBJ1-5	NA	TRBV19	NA	CASSIGPVHSNQPQHF	TGTGCCAGTAGTATAGGTCCCGTGCACAGCAATCAGCCCCAGCATTTT
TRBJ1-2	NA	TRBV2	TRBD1	CASSEAWGQSYGYTF	TGCGCCAGCAGTGAAGCGTGGGGACAGTCCTATGGCTACACCTTC
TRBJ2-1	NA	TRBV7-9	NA	CASSTQSSYNEQFF	TGTGCCAGCAGCACACAGAGCTCCTACAATGAGCAGTTCTTC
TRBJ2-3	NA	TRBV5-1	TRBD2	CASSWDYRATDTQYF	TGCGCCAGCAGCTGGGACTACAGAGCCACAGATACGCAGTATTTT
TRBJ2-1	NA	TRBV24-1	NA	CATSDLEVLGQFF	TGTGCCACCAGTGATTTGGAGGTCTTAGGCCAGTTCTTC
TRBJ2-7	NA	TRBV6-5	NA	CASSYSRQGSTYEQYF	TGTGCCAGCAGTTACTCCCGGCAGGGGTCGACCTACGAGCAGTACTTC
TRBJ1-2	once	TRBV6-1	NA	CASSEGLRYGYTF	TGTGCCAGCAGTGAAGGACTAAGATATGGCTACACCTTC
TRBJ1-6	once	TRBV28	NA	CATSFGMGNSPLHF	TGTGCCACCTCCTTTGGGATGGGGAATTCACCCCTCCACTTT
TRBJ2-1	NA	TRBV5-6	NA	CASSLFQPPGEDNEQFF	TGTGCCAGCAGCTTGTTCCAACCGCCGGGGGAAGACAATGAGCAGTTCTTC
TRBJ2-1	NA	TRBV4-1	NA	CASSQDARKGGPSTIYNEQFF	TGCGCCAGCAGCCAAGATGCACGGAAAGGGGGTCCCTCCACGATATACAATGAGCAGTTCTTC
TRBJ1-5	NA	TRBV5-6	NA	CASSLRGGNQPQHF	TGTGCCAGCAGCTTGCGAGGGGGGAATCAGCCCCAGCATTTT
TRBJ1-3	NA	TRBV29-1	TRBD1	CSVEDRGQGNTIYF	TGCAGCGTTGAAGATCGCGGACAGGGGAACACCATATATTTT
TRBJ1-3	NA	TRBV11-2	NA	CASSLANTIYF	TGTGCCAGCAGCTTGGCAAACACCATATATTTT
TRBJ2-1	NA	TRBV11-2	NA	CASSQIDGSYNEQFF	TGTGCCAGCAGCCAGATCGACGGGTCCTACAATGAGCAGTTCTTC
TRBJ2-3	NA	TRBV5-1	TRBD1	CASSLGGRGSWTDTQYF	TGCGCCAGCAGCTTGGGGGGCAGGGGGAGCTGGACAGATACGCAGTATTTT
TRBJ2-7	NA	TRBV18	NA	CASSPRAESSYEQYF	TGTGCCAGCTCACCAAGGGCCGAGAGCTCCTACGAGCAGTACTTC
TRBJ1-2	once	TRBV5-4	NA	CASTRRARANYGYTF	TGTGCCAGCACCCGTCGGGCGAGAGCTAACTATGGCTACACCTTC
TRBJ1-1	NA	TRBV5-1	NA	CASSSRGHTEAFF	TGCGCCAGCAGCTCGAGAGGCCACACTGAAGCTTTCTTT
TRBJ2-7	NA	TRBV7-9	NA	CASSLVPWEWRSSYEQYF	TGTGCCAGCAGCTTAGTCCCTTGGGAGTGGAGGAGCTCCTACGAGCAGTACTTC
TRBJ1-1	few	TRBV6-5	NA	CASSSQGGAFF	TGTGCCAGCAGTTCCCAGGGAGGAGCTTTCTTT
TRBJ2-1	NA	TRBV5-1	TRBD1	CASSSRTGPALGNEQFF	TGCGCCAGCAGCAGTAGGACAGGCCCAGCGCTAGGCAATGAGCAGTTCTTC
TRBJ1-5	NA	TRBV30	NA	CAWSGGQGGQPQHF	TGTGCCTGGAGTGGAGGGCAAGGGGGTCAGCCCCAGCATTTT
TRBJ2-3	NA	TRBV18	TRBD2	CASSSSGLTDTQYF	TGTGCCAGCTCATCTAGCGGGCTCACAGATACGCAGTATTTT
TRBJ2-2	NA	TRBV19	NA	CASSIGRKNTGELFF	TGTGCCAGTAGCATCGGACGCAAGAACACCGGGGAGCTGTTTTTT
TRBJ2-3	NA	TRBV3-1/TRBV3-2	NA	CASSQADSTDTQYF	TGTGCCAGCAGCCAAGCTGATAGCACAGATACGCAGTATTTT
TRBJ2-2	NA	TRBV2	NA	CASSEQASTGELFF	TGTGCCAGCAGTGAGCAAGCTTCCACCGGGGAGCTGTTTTTT
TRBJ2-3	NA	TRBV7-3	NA	CASSLRGPEQQYF	TGTGCCAGCAGCTTAAGGGGTCCCGAACAGCAGTATTTT
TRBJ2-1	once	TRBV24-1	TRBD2	CATASGTYNEQFF	TGTGCCACAGCTAGCGGCACCTACAATGAGCAGTTCTTC
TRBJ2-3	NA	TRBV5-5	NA	CASSSGPDGTDTQYF	TGTGCCAGCAGCTCTGGCCCTGATGGCACAGATACGCAGTATTTT
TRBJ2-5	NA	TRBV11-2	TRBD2	CASSLRAGDAQETQYF	TGTGCCAGCAGCTTACGGGCGGGGGACGCTCAAGAGACCCAGTACTTC
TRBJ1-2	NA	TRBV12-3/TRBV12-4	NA	CASSLNYGYTF	TGTGCCAGCAGTTTGAACTATGGCTACACCTTC
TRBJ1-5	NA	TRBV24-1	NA	CATSDGTAQAPQHF	TGTGCCACCAGTGATGGGACTGCACAGGCGCCCCAGCATTTT
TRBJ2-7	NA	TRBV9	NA	CASSGAGVARGEQYF	TGTGCCAGCAGCGGGGCCGGGGTAGCACGGGGCGAGCAGTACTTC
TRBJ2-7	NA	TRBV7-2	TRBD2	CASSLSSGNNYEQYF	TGTGCCAGCAGCTTGAGTAGCGGGAATAACTACGAGCAGTACTTC
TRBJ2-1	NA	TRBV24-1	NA	CATSEEGVGNEQFF	TGTGCCACCAGTGAGGAGGGAGTAGGTAATGAGCAGTTCTTC
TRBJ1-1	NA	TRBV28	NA	CASSLGGNTEAFF	TGTGCCAGCAGTTTAGGAGGAAACACTGAAGCTTTCTTT
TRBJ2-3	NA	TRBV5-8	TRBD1	CASSLTGGRADTQYF	TGTGCCAGCAGCTTGACAGGGGGCCGGGCAGATACGCAGTATTTT
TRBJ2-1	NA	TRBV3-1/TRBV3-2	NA	CASSQDVAGVSYNEQFF	TGTGCCAGCAGCCAAGATGTCGCTGGCGTATCCTACAATGAGCAGTTCTTC
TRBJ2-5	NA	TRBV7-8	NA	CASSLRQGGETQYF	TGTGCCAGCAGCTTAAGACAGGGAGGAGAGACCCAGTACTTC
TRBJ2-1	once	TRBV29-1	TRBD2	CSVEGLAIYNEQFF	TGCAGCGTTGAGGGACTAGCGATATACAATGAGCAGTTCTTC